This is a list of T cell receptor beta chains from one sample in a study of monozygotic twins with inflammatory bowel disease. TCRdb reanalyzed the 5' RACE reads and collapses them to one entry per CDR3 protein, without DNA. The listing records more than 300,000 distinct CDR3 sequences. Sequencing input: blood. These receptors were collected from a human donor with ulcerative colitis or Crohn's disease, or a healthy co-twin of an affected twin (not recorded which). Both conserved end residues are part of each CDR3.

j_call	v_call	cdr3_length	cdr3_aa
TRBJ2-4	TRBV20-1	17	CSAREAAGGKAKNIQYF
TRBJ2-3	TRBV6-1	17	CASSQFSLAGGPDTQYF
TRBJ2-3	TRBV5-6	14	CASGASGGAYTQYF
TRBJ1-1	TRBV7-6	14	CASSEGTRNTEAFF
TRBJ2-7	TRBV6-1	15	CASSWKTGGNYEQYF
TRBJ1-5	TRBV6-5	16	CASSSRGAGGGQPQHF
TRBJ2-7	TRBV6-5	15	CASSYSVAGVGEQYF
TRBJ1-4	TRBV6-5	16	CASSYGGGRENEKLFF
TRBJ2-5	TRBV7-2	16	CASSFSGTGRGQTQYF
TRBJ2-6	TRBV20-1	14	CSASKPSGANVLTF
TRBJ2-2	TRBV10-3	13	CAISEGRGGELFF
TRBJ1-1	TRBV7-9	13	CASSLASGTEAFF
TRBJ2-3	TRBV5-1	15	CASSFGTGVIDTQYF
TRBJ2-1	TRBV9	15	CASSVVPRSYNEQFF
TRBJ1-5	TRBV12-3/TRBV12-4	13	CASSFGVSAPQHF
TRBJ2-1	TRBV10-2	17	CASRAPGAGERDNEQFF